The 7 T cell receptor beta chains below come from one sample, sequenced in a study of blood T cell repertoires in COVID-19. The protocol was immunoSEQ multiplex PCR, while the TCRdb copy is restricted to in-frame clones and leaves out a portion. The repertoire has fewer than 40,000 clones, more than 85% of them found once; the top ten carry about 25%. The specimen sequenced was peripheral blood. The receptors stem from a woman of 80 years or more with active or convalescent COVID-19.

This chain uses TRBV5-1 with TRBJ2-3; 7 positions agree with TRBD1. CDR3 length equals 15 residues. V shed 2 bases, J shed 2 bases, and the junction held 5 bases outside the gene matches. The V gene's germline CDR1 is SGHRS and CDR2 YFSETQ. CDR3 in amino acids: CASSLQGKPTDTQYF. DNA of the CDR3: TGCGCCAGCAGCTTACAGGGGAAGCCCACAGATACGCAGTATTTT.

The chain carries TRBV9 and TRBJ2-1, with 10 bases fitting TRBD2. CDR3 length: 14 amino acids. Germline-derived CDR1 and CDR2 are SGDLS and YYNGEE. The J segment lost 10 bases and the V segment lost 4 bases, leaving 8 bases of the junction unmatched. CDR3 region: CASSFSGGSREQFF. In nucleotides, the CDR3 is TGTGCCAGCAGCTTTAGCGGGGGGTCAAGAGAGCAGTTCTTC.

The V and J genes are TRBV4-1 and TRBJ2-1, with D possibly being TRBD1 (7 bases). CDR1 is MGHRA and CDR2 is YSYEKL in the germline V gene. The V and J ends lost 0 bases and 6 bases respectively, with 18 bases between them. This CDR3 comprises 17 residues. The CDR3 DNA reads TGCGCCAGCAGCCAAGATCGGGGCGGGACAGCCTCCAATGAGCAGTTCTTC. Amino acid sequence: CASSQDRGGTASNEQFF.

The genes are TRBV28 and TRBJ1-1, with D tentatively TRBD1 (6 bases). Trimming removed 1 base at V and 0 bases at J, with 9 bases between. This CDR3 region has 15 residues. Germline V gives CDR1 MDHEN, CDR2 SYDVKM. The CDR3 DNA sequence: TGTGCCAGCAGTTTATCAGGGGTCATGAACACTGAAGCTTTCTTT. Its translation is CASSLSGVMNTEAFF.

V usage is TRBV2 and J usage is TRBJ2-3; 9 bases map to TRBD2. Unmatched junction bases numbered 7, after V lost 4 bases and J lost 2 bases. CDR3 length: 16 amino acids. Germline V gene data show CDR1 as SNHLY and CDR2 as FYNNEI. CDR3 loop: CASSVESGGNTDTQYF. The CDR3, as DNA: TGTGCCAGCAGTGTTGAGAGCGGGGGGAACACAGATACGCAGTATTTT.

The CDR3 coding sequence is TGTGCCAGCAGCTACCGTCCCGGGACTAGCGGGGGGTTTAGAAATGAGCAGTTCTTC. Translated: CASSYRPGTSGGFRNEQFF. This chain joins TRBV7-2 and TRBJ2-1; TRBD2 matches 15 bases. This CDR3 has 19 amino acids. Losses at the gene ends were 4 bases for V and 7 bases for J; bases not matched to a gene: 14. Germline V gives CDR1 SGHTA, CDR2 FQGNSA.

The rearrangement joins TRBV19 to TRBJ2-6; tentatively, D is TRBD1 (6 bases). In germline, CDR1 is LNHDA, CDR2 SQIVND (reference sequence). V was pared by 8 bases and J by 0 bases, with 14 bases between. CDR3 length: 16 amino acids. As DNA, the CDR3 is TGTGCCAGTGGGGGCTGGGGAGCCTCTGGGGCCAACGTCCTGACTTTC. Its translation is CASGGWGASGANVLTF.